The entry below describes one T cell receptor (beta chain). What it recognizes is unknown. The V end was cut by 3 bases, the J end by 4 bases, with 8 bases between. The CDR3 sequence is 13 residues long. Germline values: CDR1 KGHSH, CDR2 LQKENI. The immunoSEQ assay was v3.0, run at survey level. Clones were read by immunoSEQ multiplex PCR, and TCRdb kept only the in-frame ones, dropping some. Of about 41,000 clones listed, about 94% are singletons. The data were obtained in a study of long-term antiretroviral therapy in people with HIV. Study-level points and caveats: Dominant in the repertoire at all time points were clones expanded before ART.

Sequences were derived from unsorted PBMCs, sampled just over 9 years after starting antiretroviral therapy. This rearrangement joins TRBV18 to TRBJ2-3, with unresolved D. This TCR derives from a man younger than 45 with HIV. This CDR3 is CASSPPTADTQYF. The CDR3 DNA follows: TGTGCCAGCTCACCCCCAACCGCAGATACGCAGTATTTT.